This section outlines one T cell receptor beta chain sequence together with its context. The data stem from a study of shared clonotypes between healthy human individuals. Germline V gene sequence: CDR1 MGHRA, CDR2 YSYEKL. This CDR3 has 16 amino acids. The J segment lost 2 bases and the V segment lost 2 bases, leaving 8 bases of the junction unmatched. Naive CD8 cells were CD45RO-negative, positively selected for CCR7, excluding terminally differentiated effector memory CD45RA+ cells. Deep was the level at which the assay was run. Replicate PCRs from sorted subsets contained around 200 ng DNA, which is around 30,000 T cell genomes. Assay: immunoSEQ multiplex PCR; the TCRdb copy retains only in-frame clones and omits some. Of more than 2 million clones detected, around 96% appear once; the ten largest clones hold roughly 1%.

This rearrangement joins TRBV4-1 to TRBJ2-5; 7 positions agree with TRBD1. The clonotype comes from a man aged 18 to 29 in good health. Sequenced input: naive CD8+ T cells sorted from blood. CDR3 amino acids: CASSQHNRGLQETQYF. CDR3 sequence (DNA): TGCGCCAGCAGCCAACATAACAGGGGTCTTCAAGAGACCCAGTACTTC.